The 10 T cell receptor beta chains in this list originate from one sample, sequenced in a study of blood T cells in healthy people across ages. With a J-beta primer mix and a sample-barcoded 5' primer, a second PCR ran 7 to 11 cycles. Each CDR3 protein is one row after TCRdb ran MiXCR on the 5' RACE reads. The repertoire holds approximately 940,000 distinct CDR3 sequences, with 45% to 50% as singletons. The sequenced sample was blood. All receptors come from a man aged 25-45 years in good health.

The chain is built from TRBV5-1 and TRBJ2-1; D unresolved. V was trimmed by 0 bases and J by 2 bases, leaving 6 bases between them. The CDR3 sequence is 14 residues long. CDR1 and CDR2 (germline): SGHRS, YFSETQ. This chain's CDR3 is CASSLGEAYNEQFF. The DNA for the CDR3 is TGCGCCAGCAGCTTGGGTGAAGCCTACAATGAGCAGTTCTTC.

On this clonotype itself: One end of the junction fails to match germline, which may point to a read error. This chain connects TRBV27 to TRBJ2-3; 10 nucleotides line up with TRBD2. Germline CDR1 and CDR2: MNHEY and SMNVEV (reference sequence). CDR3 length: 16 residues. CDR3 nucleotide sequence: TGTGCCAGCAGTTCACCCTGGACTAGCGGAACAGAGACGCAGTATTTT. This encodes CASSSPWTSGTETQYF.

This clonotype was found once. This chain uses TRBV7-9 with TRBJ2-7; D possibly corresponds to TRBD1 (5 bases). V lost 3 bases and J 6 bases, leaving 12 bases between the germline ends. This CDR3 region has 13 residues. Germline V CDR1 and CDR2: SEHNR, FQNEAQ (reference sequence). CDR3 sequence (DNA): TGTGCCAGCAGCTTTATCCCCCAGGGCGAGCAGTACTTC. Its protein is CASSFIPQGEQYF.

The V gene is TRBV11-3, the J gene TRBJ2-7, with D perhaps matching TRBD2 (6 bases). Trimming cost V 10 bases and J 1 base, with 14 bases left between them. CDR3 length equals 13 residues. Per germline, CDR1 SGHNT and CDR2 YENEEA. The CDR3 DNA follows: TGTGCCACCACCCCCGGGGGATCCTACGAGCAGTACTTC. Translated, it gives CATTPGGSYEQYF.

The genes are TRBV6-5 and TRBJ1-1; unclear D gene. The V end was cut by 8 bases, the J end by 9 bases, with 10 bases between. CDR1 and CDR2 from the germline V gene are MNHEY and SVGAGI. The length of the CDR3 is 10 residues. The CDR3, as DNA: TGTGCCAGCGGGCGGGCTAAAGCTTTCTTT. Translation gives CASGRAKAFF.

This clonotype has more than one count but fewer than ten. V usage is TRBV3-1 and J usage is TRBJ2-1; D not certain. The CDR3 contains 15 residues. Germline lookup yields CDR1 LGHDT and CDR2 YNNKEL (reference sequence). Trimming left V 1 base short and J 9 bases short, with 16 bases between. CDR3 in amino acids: CASSQVDSAQLEQFF. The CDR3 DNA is TGTGCCAGCAGCCAAGTTGACTCCGCTCAGCTTGAGCAGTTCTTC.

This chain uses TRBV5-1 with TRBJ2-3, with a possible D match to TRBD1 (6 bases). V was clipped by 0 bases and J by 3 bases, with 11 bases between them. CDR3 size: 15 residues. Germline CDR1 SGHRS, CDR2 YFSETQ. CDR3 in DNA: TGCGCCAGCAGCTTGGAGGGACACGAAACAGATACGCAGTATTTT. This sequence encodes CASSLEGHETDTQYF.

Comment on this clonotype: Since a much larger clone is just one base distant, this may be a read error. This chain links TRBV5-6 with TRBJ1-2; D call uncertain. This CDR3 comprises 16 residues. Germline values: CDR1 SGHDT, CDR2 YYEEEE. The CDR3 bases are TGTACCAGCAGCTTATCTCCGACCGCAGCTAACTATGGCTACACCTTC. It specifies CTSSLSPTAANYGYTF.

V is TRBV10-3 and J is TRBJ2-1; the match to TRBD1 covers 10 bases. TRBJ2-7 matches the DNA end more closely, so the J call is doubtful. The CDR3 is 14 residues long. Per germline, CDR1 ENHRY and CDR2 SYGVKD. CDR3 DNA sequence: TGTGCCATCAGCCGGGACAGGGGTTACAATGAGCAGTACTTC. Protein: CAISRDRGYNEQYF.

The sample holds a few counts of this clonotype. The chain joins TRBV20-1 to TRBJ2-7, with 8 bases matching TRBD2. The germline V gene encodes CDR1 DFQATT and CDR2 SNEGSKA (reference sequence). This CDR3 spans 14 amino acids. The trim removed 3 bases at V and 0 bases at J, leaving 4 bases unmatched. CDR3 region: CSASERGNSYEQYF. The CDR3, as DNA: TGCAGTGCTAGTGAGCGGGGGAACTCCTACGAGCAGTACTTC.